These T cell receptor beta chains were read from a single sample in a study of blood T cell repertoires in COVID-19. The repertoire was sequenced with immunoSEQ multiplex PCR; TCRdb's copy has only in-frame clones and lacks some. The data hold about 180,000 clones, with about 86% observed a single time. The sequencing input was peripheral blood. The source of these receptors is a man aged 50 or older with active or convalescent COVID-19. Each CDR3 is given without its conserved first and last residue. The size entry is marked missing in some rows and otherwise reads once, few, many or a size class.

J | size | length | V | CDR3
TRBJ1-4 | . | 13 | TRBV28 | ASSLSTATNEKLF
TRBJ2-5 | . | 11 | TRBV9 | ASSVQGYGTQY
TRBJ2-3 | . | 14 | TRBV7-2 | ASSLSGTGVTDTQY
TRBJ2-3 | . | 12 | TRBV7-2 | ASSLGGPLDTQY
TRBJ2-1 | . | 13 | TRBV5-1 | ASSLDGTVYNEQF
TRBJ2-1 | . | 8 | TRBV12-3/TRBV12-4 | ASSRQEQF
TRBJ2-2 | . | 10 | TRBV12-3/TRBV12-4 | ASSNRAGELF
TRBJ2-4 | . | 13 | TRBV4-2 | ASSPGLAAKNIQY
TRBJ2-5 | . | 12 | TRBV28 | ASTTDSKVETQY
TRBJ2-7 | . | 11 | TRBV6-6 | AAAPQGLYEQY
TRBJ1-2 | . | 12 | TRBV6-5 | ASSYSGPALRYT
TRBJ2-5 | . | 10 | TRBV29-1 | SGTGLQETQY
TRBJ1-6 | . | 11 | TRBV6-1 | ASIWGENSPLH
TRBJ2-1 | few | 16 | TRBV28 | ASSLLSWGRGGLLEQF
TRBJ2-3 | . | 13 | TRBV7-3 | ASSQDRGGTDTQY
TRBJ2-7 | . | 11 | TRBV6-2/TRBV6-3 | ASSYGRGYEQY
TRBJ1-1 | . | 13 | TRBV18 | ASSGQRHENTEAF
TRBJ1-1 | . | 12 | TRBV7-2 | ASSQMDRGTEAF
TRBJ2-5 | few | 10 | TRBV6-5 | ASIGQQETQY
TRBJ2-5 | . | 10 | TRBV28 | ASINNQETQY
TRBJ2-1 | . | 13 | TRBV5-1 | ASNPAGNTHNEQF
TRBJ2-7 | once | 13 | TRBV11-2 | ASSPLTSGVYEQY
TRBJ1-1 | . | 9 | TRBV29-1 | SVRVNTEAF
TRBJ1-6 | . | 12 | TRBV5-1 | ASSRGQGASPLH
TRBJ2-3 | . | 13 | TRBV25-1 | ASSHTGGVTDTQY
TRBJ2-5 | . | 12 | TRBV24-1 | ATSSSAELETQY